Below are 19 T cell receptor beta chains sequenced from a single sample in a study of blood T cell repertoires in COVID-19. Sequencing used immunoSEQ multiplex PCR; TCRdb keeps in-frame clones, though not all of them. The sample contains some 180,000 clones, 75% to 95% of which appear only once. Sequencing input: peripheral blood. The receptors derive from a man in his forties or fifties with acute or convalescent COVID-19.

This chain connects TRBV19 to TRBJ2-7, with 13 bases lining up with TRBD2. Trimming removed 7 bases from V and 3 bases from J; junction bases left unmatched: 6. The CDR3 totals 15 residues. Germline V gives CDR1 LNHDA, CDR2 SQIVND (reference sequence). The CDR3 protein is CASTTGTSGDYEQYV. Written as DNA, the CDR3 is TGTGCCAGTACCACAGGGACTAGCGGGGACTACGAGCAGTACGTC.

This rearrangement joins TRBV10-2 to TRBJ2-7; 9 bases match TRBD1. CDR1 and CDR2 from the germline V gene are WSHSY and SAAADI. The CDR3 extends over 14 amino acids. Trimming at V came to 4 bases and at J to 1 base, leaving 2 bases not matched to a gene. CDR3 sequence: CASSGGQGSYEQYF. The CDR3 nucleotides are TGCGCCAGCAGTGGGGGACAGGGATCCTACGAGCAGTACTTC.

V usage is TRBV19 and J usage is TRBJ2-5; TRBD2 is a possible D gene (6 bases). The germline gives CDR1 LNHDA, CDR2 SQIVND (reference sequence). With 5 bases removed from V and 5 bases from J, the gap between germline ends came to 12 bases. There are 13 residues in the CDR3. CDR3 nucleotide sequence: TGTGCCAGTAGTTCCTTTGGAGGGGAGACCCAGTACTTC. It translates to CASSSFGGETQYF.

This chain joins TRBV18 and TRBJ1-4; 10 bases are shared with TRBD1. With 1 base clipped from V and 6 bases from J, the junction kept 5 bases outside the gene matches. Germline V gene lookup returns CDR1 KGHSH and CDR2 LQKENI. This CDR3 is built from 16 residues. The CDR3 loop is CASSPRLGTGDEKLFF. CDR3 coding DNA: TGTGCCAGCTCACCACGACTTGGGACAGGGGATGAAAAACTGTTTTTT.

J is TRBJ2-1 and V is TRBV7-9, with 9 positions matching TRBD2. J was trimmed by 6 bases and V by 4 bases; bases with no gene match: 7. Germline-derived CDR1 and CDR2 are SEHNR and FQNEAQ (reference sequence). This CDR3 has 15 residues. CDR3 in DNA: TGTGCCAGCAGCTCCGGGACTAGCATAGCCAATGAGCAGTTCTTC. It yields the protein CASSSGTSIANEQFF.

This chain uses TRBV9 with TRBJ2-7; 11 nucleotides match TRBD1. Per the germline V gene, CDR1 is SGDLS and CDR2 is YYNGEE. The CDR3 runs to 14 residues. The V and J ends lost 3 bases and 3 bases, in that order; junction bases with no gene match: 2. For the CDR3, the DNA is TGTGCCAGCAGCGCCGGGACAGGGGGCTACGAGCAGTACTTC. Translated: CASSAGTGGYEQYF.

This clone was detected only once. V usage is TRBV7-8 and J usage is TRBJ2-2; D is possibly TRBD1 (5 bases). From germline, CDR1 is SGHVS and CDR2 FQNEAQ. The CDR3 extends over 16 amino acids. V lost 2 bases and J 5 bases, leaving 15 bases between the germline ends. The CDR3 DNA is TGTGCCAGCAGCTTAAGAACGACAGCTCCAACCGGGGAGCTGTTTTTT. It translates to CASSLRTTAPTGELFF.

CDR3 in DNA: TGTGCCAGCAGCTTAGAGGCGGGGGGCAACAATGAGCAGTTCTTC. Translating it yields CASSLEAGGNNEQFF. The chain links TRBV7-9 to TRBJ2-1; 8 bases are shared with TRBD2. CDR3 length: 15 residues. The junction had 4 bases not matched to a gene; V was cut back by 1 base and J by 5 bases. Germline V CDR1 and CDR2: SEHNR, FQNEAQ (reference sequence).

In DNA, the CDR3 is TGCGCCAGCAGCTTGGCAGGGGGGACGCCCCAGCATTTT. Translation gives CASSLAGGTPQHF. The genes are TRBV5-1 and TRBJ1-5, with TRBD1 matching over 7 bases. J was trimmed by 9 bases and V by 0 bases; bases with no gene match: 3. Germline-derived CDR1 and CDR2 are SGHRS and YFSETQ. This CDR3 region has 13 residues. The whole variable domain, remainder taken from reference TRBV5-1 and TRBJ1-5, is KAGVTQTPRYLIKTRGQQVTLSCSPISGHRSVSWYQQTPGQGLQFLFEYFSETQRNKGNFPGRFSGRQFSNSRSEMNVSTLELGDSALYLCASSLAGGTPQHFGDGTRLSIL.

The rearrangement links TRBV19 to TRBJ1-2; tentatively, D is TRBD1 (5 bases). Deletions cut 5 bases from V and 4 bases from J, with 17 bases between. The CDR3 is made up of 15 amino acids. The germline V gene has CDR1 LNHDA and CDR2 SQIVND (reference sequence). CDR3 loop: CASSSRRGGIYGYTF. CDR3 DNA sequence: TGTGCCAGTAGTTCTCGTCGCGGGGGGATCTATGGCTACACCTTC.

This clone was detected only once. The V gene is TRBV9, the J gene TRBJ1-1; 7 bases line up with TRBD1. Trimming cost V 4 bases and J 4 bases; bases outside gene matches: 4. This CDR3 region has 13 residues. Germline V gene sequence: CDR1 SGDLS, CDR2 YYNGEE. The CDR3 DNA reads as TGTGCCAGCAGCTCCGCAGGGGGCACTGAAGCTTTCTTT. Amino acid sequence: CASSSAGGTEAFF.

V is TRBV7-2 and J is TRBJ1-2; D perhaps matches TRBD1 (5 bases). The V gene lost 5 bases and the J gene lost 4 bases, with 11 bases spanning the gap. The CDR3 runs 13 residues. From germline, CDR1 is SGHTA and CDR2 FQGNSA. DNA for the CDR3: TGTGCCAGCAGCCCCAGACAGCTCTATGGCTACACCTTC. Amino acid sequence: CASSPRQLYGYTF.

The chain recombines TRBV5-1 with TRBJ2-3; D possibly corresponds to TRBD1 (7 bases). V was trimmed by 6 bases and J by 4 bases, leaving 15 bases between them. This CDR3 is built from 14 residues. Germline V gene lookup returns CDR1 SGHRS and CDR2 YFSETQ. The CDR3 sequence is CASTTGEAADTQYF. The CDR3 DNA follows: TGCGCCAGCACTACAGGGGAGGCGGCAGATACGCAGTATTTT. Full variable domain (outside the CDR3, taken from reference TRBV5-1 and TRBJ2-3): KAGVTQTPRYLIKTRGQQVTLSCSPISGHRSVSWYQQTPGQGLQFLFEYFSETQRNKGNFPGRFSGRQFSNSRSEMNVSTLELGDSALYLCASTTGEAADTQYFGPGTRLTVL.

This chain links TRBV29-1 with TRBJ1-1, with 7 bases fitting TRBD1. The CDR3 is made up of 11 amino acids. The V segment lost 7 bases and the J segment 8 bases; nucleotides outside the gene matches: 7. Germline loops: CDR1 SQVTM, CDR2 ANQGSEA. In DNA, the CDR3 is TGCAGCGGGGGGGCGACAGGGGAAGCTTTCTTT. It translates to CSGGATGEAFF.

V and J are TRBV27 and TRBJ2-2; D might be TRBD1 (6 bases). The CDR3 has 15 amino acids. V lost 3 bases to trimming and J lost 4 bases, with 12 bases between them. CDR1 and CDR2 from the germline V gene are MNHEY and SMNVEV (reference sequence). In DNA form, the CDR3 reads TGTGCCAGCAGTTTTAAGGACAGAAGCACCGGGGAGCTGTTTTTT. Translating it yields CASSFKDRSTGELFF.

This clone was observed a single time. The chain has TRBV19 and TRBJ1-4; D gene unclear. Deletions cut 3 bases from V and 4 bases from J, with 9 bases between. The length of the CDR3 is 14 residues. Germline V CDR1 and CDR2: LNHDA, SQIVND (reference sequence). CDR3 coding DNA: TGTGCCAGTAGTATCACCCCGGTTAATGAAAAACTGTTTTTT. Encoded protein: CASSITPVNEKLFF.

The chain carries TRBV6-5 and TRBJ1-5, with no clear D. Germline V gene lookup returns CDR1 MNHEY and CDR2 SVGAGI. CDR3 length: 14 residues. V was clipped by 7 bases and J by 0 bases, with 10 bases between them. CDR3 coding DNA: TGTGCCAGCAAACGGAGCAATAGCAATCAGCCCCAGCATTTT. Amino acids: CASKRSNSNQPQHF.

The chain links TRBV28 to TRBJ1-1; 7 positions match TRBD1. Germline trimming cut 5 bases from V and 1 base from J; bases unmatched to any gene: 4. Germline CDR1 is MDHEN and CDR2 is SYDVKM. This CDR3 contains 14 residues. Written as DNA, the CDR3 is TGTGCCAGCAGTGCTGGGACAGCGAACACTGAAGCTTTCTTT. Translated, it gives CASSAGTANTEAFF.

The J gene is TRBJ1-1, the V gene TRBV5-4; no clear D. CDR1 is SGHNT and CDR2 is YYREEE in the germline V gene (reference sequence). This CDR3 is built from 15 residues. V was trimmed by 0 bases and J by 4 bases, leaving 13 bases between them. The CDR3 region has the DNA TGTGCCAGCAGCTTGGTGTATGGGCGTGGCACTGAAGCTTTCTTT. Translating it yields CASSLVYGRGTEAFF.